This T cell receptor beta chain comes out of a study of CD8+CD57+ T cells in acquired aplastic anemia. Across the study: Average DNA yield from sorted CD4+ and CD8+ cells was approximately 3.2 ug. Among healthy donors, CD4+ cells averaged approximately 10 million reads.

Study-level points and caveats: Between patients and controls, some 31 CD8+ CDR3 sequences were found in common. The CD8+ Simpson's diversity of patients and controls was not significantly different.

Profiles of TCR beta VDJ and CDR3 were generated from a genomic DNA template. Using its own MiXCR run on the reads, TCRdb lists one record per CDR3 protein. The data show some 240,000 distinct CDR3 sequences, with roughly 33% seen just once and 1.1% held by the top ten. As to this clonotype: The target antigen is unknown. This may come from a read error, since a much larger clone is one base off.

From germline, CDR1 is SGHTA and CDR2 FQGNSA. The length of the CDR3 is 12 residues. Trimming removed 1 base at V and 9 bases at J, with 7 bases between. The V and J genes are TRBV7-2 and TRBJ2-1; D unclear. The sequence derives from a human donor in good health, serving as a control. Material for sequencing was sorted CD4+, CD8+, or CD8+CD57+ T cells (not recorded which) from PBMCs. The CDR3, as DNA: TGTGCCAGCAGCTTAGATGCCCGTGAGCAGTTCTTC. This codes for CASSLDAREQFF.